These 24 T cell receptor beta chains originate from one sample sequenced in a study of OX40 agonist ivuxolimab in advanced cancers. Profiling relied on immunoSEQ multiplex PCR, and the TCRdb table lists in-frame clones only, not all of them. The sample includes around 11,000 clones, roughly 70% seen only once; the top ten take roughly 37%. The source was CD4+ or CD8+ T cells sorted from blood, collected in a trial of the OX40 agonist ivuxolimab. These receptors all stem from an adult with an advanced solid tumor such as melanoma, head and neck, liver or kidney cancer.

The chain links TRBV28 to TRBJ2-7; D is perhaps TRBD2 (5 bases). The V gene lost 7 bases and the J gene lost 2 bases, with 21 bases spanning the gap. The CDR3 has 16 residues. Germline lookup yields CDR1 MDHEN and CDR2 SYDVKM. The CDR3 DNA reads TGTGCCAGCACCCTAATACGGGAAAGGGAACCCTACGAGCAGTACTTC. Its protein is CASTLIREREPYEQYF.

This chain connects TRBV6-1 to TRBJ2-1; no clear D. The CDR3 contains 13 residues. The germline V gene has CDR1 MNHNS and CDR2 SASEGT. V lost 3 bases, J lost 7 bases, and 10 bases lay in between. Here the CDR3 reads CASSDLVGNEQFF. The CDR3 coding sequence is TGTGCCAGCAGTGATCTAGTGGGGAATGAGCAGTTCTTC.

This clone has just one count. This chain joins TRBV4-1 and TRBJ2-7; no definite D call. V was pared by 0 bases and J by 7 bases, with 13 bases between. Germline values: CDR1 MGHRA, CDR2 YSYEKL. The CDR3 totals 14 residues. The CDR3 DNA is TGCGCCAGCAGCCAAGATCAGGTCCCGGAAGAGCAGTACTTC. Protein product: CASSQDQVPEEQYF.

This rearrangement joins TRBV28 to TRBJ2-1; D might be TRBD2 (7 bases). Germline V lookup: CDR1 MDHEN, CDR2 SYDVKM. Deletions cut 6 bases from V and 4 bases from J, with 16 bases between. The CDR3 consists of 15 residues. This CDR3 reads CASRHEGGPYNEQFF. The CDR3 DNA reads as TGTGCCAGCAGACATGAGGGGGGGCCATACAATGAGCAGTTCTTC.

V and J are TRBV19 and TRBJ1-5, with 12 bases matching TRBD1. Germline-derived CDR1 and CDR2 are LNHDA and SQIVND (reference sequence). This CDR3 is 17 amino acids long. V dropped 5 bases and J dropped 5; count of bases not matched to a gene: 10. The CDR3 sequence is CASSPLLGQGAHQPQHF. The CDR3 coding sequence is TGTGCCAGTAGTCCTCTCTTGGGACAGGGGGCACATCAGCCCCAGCATTTT.

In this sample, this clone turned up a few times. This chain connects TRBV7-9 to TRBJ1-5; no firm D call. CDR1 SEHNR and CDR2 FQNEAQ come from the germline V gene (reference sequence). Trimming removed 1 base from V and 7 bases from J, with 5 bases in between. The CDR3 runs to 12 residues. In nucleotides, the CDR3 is TGTGCCAGCAGCTTAGGGACCCAGCCCCAGCATTTT. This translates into CASSLGTQPQHF.

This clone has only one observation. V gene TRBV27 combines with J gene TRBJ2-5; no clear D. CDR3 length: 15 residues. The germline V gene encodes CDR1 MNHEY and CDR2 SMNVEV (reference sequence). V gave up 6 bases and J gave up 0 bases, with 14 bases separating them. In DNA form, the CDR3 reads TGTGCCAGCAGCTCTACTCTAGGGTACCAAGAGACCCAGTACTTC. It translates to CASSSTLGYQETQYF.

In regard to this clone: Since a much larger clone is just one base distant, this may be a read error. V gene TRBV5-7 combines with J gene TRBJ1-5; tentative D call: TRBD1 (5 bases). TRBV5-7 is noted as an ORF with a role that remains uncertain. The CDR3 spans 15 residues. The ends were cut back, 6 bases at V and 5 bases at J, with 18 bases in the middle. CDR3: CASNMGRMAYQPQHF. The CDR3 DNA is TGTGCCAGCAACATGGGACGGATGGCGTATCAGCCCCAGCATTTT.

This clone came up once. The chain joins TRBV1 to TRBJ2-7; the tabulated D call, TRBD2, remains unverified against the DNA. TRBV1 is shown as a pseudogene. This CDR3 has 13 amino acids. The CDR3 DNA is TGCACCAGCAGCTCGATCGGGAACTACGAGCAGTACTTC. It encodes CTSSSIGNYEQYF.

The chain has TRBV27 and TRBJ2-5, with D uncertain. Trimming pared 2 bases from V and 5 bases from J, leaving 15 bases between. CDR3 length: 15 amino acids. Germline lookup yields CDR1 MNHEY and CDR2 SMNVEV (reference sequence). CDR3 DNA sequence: TGTGCCAGCAGTTTAACCCCTCTAGGTACCGAGACCCAGTACTTC. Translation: CASSLTPLGTETQYF.

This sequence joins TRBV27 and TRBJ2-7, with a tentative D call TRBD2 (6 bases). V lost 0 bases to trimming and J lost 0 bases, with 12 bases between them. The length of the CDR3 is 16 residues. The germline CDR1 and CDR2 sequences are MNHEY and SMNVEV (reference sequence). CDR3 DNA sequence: TGTGCCAGCAGTTTATCCGGGACTTTTAGCTCCTACGAGCAGTACTTC. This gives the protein CASSLSGTFSSYEQYF.

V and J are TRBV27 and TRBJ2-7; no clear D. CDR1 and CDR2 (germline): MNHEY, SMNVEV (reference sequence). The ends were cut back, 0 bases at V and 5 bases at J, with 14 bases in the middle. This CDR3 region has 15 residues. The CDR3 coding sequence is TGTGCCAGCAGTTTATCTGTAGTCTGGTCCGACGAGCAGTACTTC. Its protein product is CASSLSVVWSDEQYF.

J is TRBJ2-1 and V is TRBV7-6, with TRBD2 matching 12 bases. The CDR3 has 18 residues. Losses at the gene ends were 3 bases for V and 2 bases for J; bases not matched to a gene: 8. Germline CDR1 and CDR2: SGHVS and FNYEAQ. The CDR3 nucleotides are TGTGCCAGCAGCTTCGGACTAGCGGGGCTGGAGGCCTACAATGAGCAGTTCTTC. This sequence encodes CASSFGLAGLEAYNEQFF.

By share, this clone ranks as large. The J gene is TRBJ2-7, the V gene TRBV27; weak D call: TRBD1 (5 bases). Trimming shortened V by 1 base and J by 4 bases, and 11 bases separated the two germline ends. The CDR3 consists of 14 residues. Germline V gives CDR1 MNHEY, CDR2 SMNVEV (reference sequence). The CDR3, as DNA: TGTGCCAGCAGTTTATGGCAGGGTGGTTACGAGCAGTACTTC. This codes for CASSLWQGGYEQYF.

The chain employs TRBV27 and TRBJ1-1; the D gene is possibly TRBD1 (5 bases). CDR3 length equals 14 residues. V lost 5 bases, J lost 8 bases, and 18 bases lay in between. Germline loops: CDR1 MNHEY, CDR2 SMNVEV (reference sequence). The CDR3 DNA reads TGTGCCAGCAGTCGACTTTTATCGGGGACCGAAGCTTTCTTT. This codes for CASSRLLSGTEAFF.

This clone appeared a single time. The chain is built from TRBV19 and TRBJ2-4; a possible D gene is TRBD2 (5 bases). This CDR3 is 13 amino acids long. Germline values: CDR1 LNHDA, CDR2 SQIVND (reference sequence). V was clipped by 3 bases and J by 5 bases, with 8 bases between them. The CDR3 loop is CASSIEGENIQYF. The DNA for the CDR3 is TGTGCCAGTAGTATTGAGGGCGAAAACATTCAGTACTTC.

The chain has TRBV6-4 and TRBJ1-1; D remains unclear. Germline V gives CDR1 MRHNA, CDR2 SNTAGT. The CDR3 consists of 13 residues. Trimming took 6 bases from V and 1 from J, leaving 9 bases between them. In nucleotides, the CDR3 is TGTGCCAGCAGACAGAGTTCGAACACTGAAGCTTTCTTT. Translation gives CASRQSSNTEAFF.

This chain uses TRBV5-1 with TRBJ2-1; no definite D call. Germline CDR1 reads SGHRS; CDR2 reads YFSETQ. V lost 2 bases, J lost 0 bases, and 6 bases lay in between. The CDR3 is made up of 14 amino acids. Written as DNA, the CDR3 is TGCGCCAGCAGCTTACTGAGCTCCTACAATGAGCAGTTCTTC. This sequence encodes CASSLLSSYNEQFF.

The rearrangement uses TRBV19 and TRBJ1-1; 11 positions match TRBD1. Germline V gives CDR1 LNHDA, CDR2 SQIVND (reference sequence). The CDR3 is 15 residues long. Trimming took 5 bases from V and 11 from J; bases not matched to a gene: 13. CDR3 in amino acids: CASSQGQGGPRSAFF. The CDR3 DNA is TGTGCCAGTAGTCAGGGACAGGGGGGCCCCAGATCGGCTTTCTTT.

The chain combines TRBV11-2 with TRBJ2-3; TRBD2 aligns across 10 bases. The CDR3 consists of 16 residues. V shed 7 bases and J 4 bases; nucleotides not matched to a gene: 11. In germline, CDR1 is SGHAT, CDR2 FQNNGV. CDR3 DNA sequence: TGTGCCAGCACCGTTGGCCTGCTAGCGGGAGCAGATACGCAGTATTTT. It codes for CASTVGLLAGADTQYF.

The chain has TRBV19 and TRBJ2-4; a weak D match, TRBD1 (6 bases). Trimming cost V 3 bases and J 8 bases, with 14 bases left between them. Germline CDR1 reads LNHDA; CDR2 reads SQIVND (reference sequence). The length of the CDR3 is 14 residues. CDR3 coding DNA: TGTGCCAGTAGTATGTTGACAGGCTTTGACATTCAGTACTTC. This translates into CASSMLTGFDIQYF. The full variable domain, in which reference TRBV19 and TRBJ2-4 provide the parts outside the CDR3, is DGGITQSPKYLFRKEGQNVTLSCEQNLNHDAMYWYRQDPGQGLRLIYYSQIVNDFQKGDIAEGYSVSREKKESFPLTVTSAQKNPTAFYLCASSMLTGFDIQYFGAGTRLSVL.

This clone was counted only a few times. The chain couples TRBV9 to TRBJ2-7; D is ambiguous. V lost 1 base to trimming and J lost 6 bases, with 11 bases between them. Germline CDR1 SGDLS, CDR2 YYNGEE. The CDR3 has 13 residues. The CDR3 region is CASSVSPLGEQYF. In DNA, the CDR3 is TGTGCCAGCAGCGTAAGTCCTCTGGGCGAGCAGTACTTC.

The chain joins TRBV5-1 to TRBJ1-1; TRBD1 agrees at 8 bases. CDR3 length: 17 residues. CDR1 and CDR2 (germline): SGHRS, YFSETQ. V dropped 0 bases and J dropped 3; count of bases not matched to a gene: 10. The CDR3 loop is CASSLGQGAVGDTEAFF. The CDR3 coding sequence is TGCGCCAGCAGCTTGGGCCAGGGGGCAGTGGGGGACACTGAAGCTTTCTTT.

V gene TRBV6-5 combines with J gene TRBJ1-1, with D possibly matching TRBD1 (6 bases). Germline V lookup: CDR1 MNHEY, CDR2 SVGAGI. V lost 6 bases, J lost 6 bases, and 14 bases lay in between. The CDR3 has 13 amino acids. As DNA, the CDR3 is TGTGCCAGCAGGGTTGGGGGCTTGGCTGAAGCTTTCTTT. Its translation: CASRVGGLAEAFF.